This T cell receptor beta chain was identified during a study of Ad26.COV2.S vaccination and SARS-CoV-2 variants. Overall study: Intramuscular Ad26.COV2.S doses were given once or twice, 56 days apart. Overall study results and limits: Placebo recipients had lower spike-specific TCR breadth than vaccine recipients.

As for treatment: roughly 19 received Ad26.COV2.S at low or high dose, single or two shots; about five received placebo; per-sample allocation not given. Material that was analyzed had been drawn on day 63 after the first vaccine or placebo injection. The germline gives CDR1 ENHRY, CDR2 SYGVKD. The ends lost 3 bases at V and 6 bases at J; junction bases unmatched: 5. The CDR3 loop spans 14 amino acids. Profiled with immunoSEQ multiplex PCR; TCRdb holds only in-frame clones, not every one. The sample gives some 500,000 clones, 89% of which show up once; approximately 2.5% is in the top ten. This clone showed up just a few times. Its antigen is undetermined.

Sequencing used peripheral blood, obtained in a trial of Ad26.COV2.S vaccine versus placebo. The TCR was taken from a person aged 18 to 65 who received the Ad26.COV2.S COVID-19 vaccine or a placebo. The genes are TRBV10-3 and TRBJ1-5, with TRBD1 identical over 7 bases. For the CDR3, the DNA is TGTGCCATCAGTGATTCAGGGGGTTTTCAGCCCCAGCATTTT. This encodes CAISDSGGFQPQHF.